The 14 T cell receptor beta chains below were found in one sample sequenced in a study of T cell clones after liver transplantation. Sequencing used immunoSEQ multiplex PCR; TCRdb keeps in-frame clones, though not all of them. The sample carries roughly 97,000 clones, approximately 85% recorded once. The material was CD4+ T cells from blood, obtained before liver transplant. The receptor set was obtained from a human donor who received a liver transplant.

The rearrangement links TRBV19 to TRBJ1-6, with 8 bases aligning to TRBD1. V trimming: 5 bases; J trimming: 12 bases; junction bases outside the gene matches: 9. The germline gives CDR1 LNHDA, CDR2 SQIVND (reference sequence). The CDR3 length is 14 residues. Written as DNA, the CDR3 is TGTGCCAGTAGTTTGCAGGGGGCAGGGGAACCCCTCCACTTT. This encodes CASSLQGAGEPLHF.

The chain recombines TRBV6-1 with TRBJ1-2, with 12 positions matching TRBD1. The CDR3 runs 18 residues. Germline V CDR1 and CDR2: MNHNS, SASEGT. V dropped 4 bases and J dropped 0; count of bases not matched to a gene: 9. DNA of the CDR3: TGTGCCAGCAGTGGAGGGACAGGGGGCGCAAATTCTAACTATGGCTACACCTTC. Amino acids: CASSGGTGGANSNYGYTF.

This sequence joins TRBV30 and TRBJ2-7; 9 bases are shared with TRBD1. CDR1 GTSNPN and CDR2 SVGIG come from the germline V gene (reference sequence). Unmatched junction bases numbered 4, after V lost 1 base and J lost 6 bases. This CDR3 region has 13 residues. CDR3 sequence: CAWSETGGGEQYF. CDR3 nucleotide sequence: TGTGCCTGGAGTGAGACAGGGGGAGGCGAGCAGTACTTC.

The J gene is TRBJ2-5, the V gene TRBV19; 7 nucleotides agree with TRBD1. The germline V gene has CDR1 LNHDA and CDR2 SQIVND (reference sequence). The CDR3 runs to 17 residues. The V segment lost 5 bases and the J segment 1 base; nucleotides outside the gene matches: 13. CDR3 sequence reads: CASSVASGTAGQETQYF. The CDR3 DNA follows: TGTGCCAGTAGTGTAGCTTCCGGGACAGCAGGCCAAGAGACCCAGTACTTC.

This clone was found a few times. The genes are TRBV15 and TRBJ2-3; D gene ambiguous. The CDR3 totals 17 residues. Per germline, CDR1 LNHNV and CDR2 YYDKDF (reference sequence). Trimming took 0 bases from V and 0 from J, leaving 13 bases between them. This chain's CDR3 is CATSRERKLPSTDTQYF. The CDR3 DNA reads TGTGCCACCAGCAGAGAAAGGAAGCTTCCTAGCACAGATACGCAGTATTTT.

V and J are TRBV2 and TRBJ1-3, with no clear D. Germline V gene lookup returns CDR1 SNHLY and CDR2 FYNNEI. The CDR3 is made up of 12 amino acids. Trimming pared 10 bases from V and 2 bases from J, leaving 9 bases between. DNA of the CDR3: TGTGCCACCGGGTCCCCTGGAAACACCATATATTTT. It codes for CATGSPGNTIYF.

The CDR3 sequence: CASGRAWGTEAFF. The CDR3 coding sequence is TGCGCCAGCGGGCGGGCTTGGGGCACTGAAGCTTTCTTT. V and J are TRBV5-1 and TRBJ1-1; D not certain. Germline CDR1 and CDR2: SGHRS and YFSETQ. The V end was cut by 7 bases, the J end by 4 bases, with 14 bases between. There are 13 residues in the CDR3.

The chain uses TRBV28 and TRBJ2-7; 7 bases fit TRBD1. The CDR3 runs 14 residues. V lost 7 bases and J lost 5; bases outside the gene matches: 11. CDR1 is MDHEN, CDR2 SYDVKM, per germline. The CDR3 reads CASTPATGSNEQYF. The CDR3 DNA sequence: TGTGCCAGCACCCCAGCGACAGGGAGCAACGAGCAGTACTTC.

The V gene is TRBV5-1, the J gene TRBJ2-2; 9 bases agree with TRBD2. Germline V gene data show CDR1 as SGHRS and CDR2 as YFSETQ. The junction had 10 bases not matched to a gene; V was cut back by 4 bases and J by 0 bases. The CDR3 consists of 18 residues. The CDR3 DNA reads as TGCGCCAGCAGCCCTAGGAGTAGCGGGAGACCGAACACCGGGGAGCTGTTTTTT. Translated, it gives CASSPRSSGRPNTGELFF.

The rearrangement joins TRBV7-9 to TRBJ2-1; D remains ambiguous. CDR1 is SEHNR, CDR2 FQNEAQ, per germline (reference sequence). The CDR3 runs to 17 residues. Trimming cost V 5 bases and J 9 bases, with 26 bases left between them. CDR3 amino acids: CASSQFAGLTSPGEQFF. DNA of the CDR3: TGTGCCAGCAGCCAGTTCGCCGGTCTCACCTCCCCGGGTGAGCAGTTCTTC.

The V gene is TRBV7-2, the J gene TRBJ1-1, with a possible D match to TRBD1 (5 bases). Germline V gives CDR1 SGHTA, CDR2 FQGNSA. The CDR3 covers 13 residues. The V and J ends lost 5 bases and 7 bases respectively, with 14 bases between them. Here the CDR3 DNA reads TGTGCCAGCAGCCCGGGGGAGGGGTTTGAAGCTTTCTTT. The encoded protein is CASSPGEGFEAFF.

The sample holds one count of this clone. The J gene is TRBJ2-3, the V gene TRBV29-1, with D perhaps matching TRBD1 (6 bases). The V end was cut by 1 base, the J end by 2 bases, with 16 bases between. Per the germline V gene, CDR1 is SQVTM and CDR2 is ANQGSEA. CDR3 size: 16 residues. The CDR3 bases are TGCAGCGTTGAAGCTCCGGACAGTTTCTCCACAGATACGCAGTATTTT. The encoded protein is CSVEAPDSFSTDTQYF.

This clone was recorded a few times. This chain connects TRBV2 to TRBJ1-2, with a weak D call TRBD1 (5 bases). V lost 6 bases, J lost 2 bases, and 13 bases lay in between. The germline CDR1 and CDR2 sequences are SNHLY and FYNNEI. There are 14 residues in the CDR3. CDR3 in amino acids: CASRPAQGNYGYTF. The CDR3, as DNA: TGTGCCAGCAGACCCGCCCAGGGAAACTATGGCTACACCTTC.

The chain uses TRBV6-1 and TRBJ1-5; D possibly corresponds to TRBD1 (6 bases). Trimming cost V 4 bases and J 1 base, with 17 bases left between them. CDR3 length: 17 amino acids. CDR1 is MNHNS and CDR2 is SASEGT in the germline V gene. In DNA form, the CDR3 reads TGTGCCAGCAGTGCCAATCGAATGGGGGCAAGCAATCAGCCCCAGCATTTT. Translation: CASSANRMGASNQPQHF.